What follows are 19 T cell receptor beta chains derived from one specimen sequenced in a study of shared clonotypes between healthy human individuals. Sequencing was performed with immunoSEQ multiplex PCR; in TCRdb, only in-frame clones are kept and a portion is missing. The sample consists of fewer than 700,000 clones, roughly 95% of them appearing once. CD8 cells classed as naive were CD45RO-negative and positively selected for CCR7, excluding terminally differentiated effector memory CD45RA+ cells. Sequencing was carried out using naive CD8+ T cells sorted from blood. These receptor sequences come from a woman younger than 45 in good health.

This clone was counted once. V and J are TRBV6-5 and TRBJ2-2; no firm D call. Looked up from germline, CDR1 is MNHEY and CDR2 is SVGAGI. Trimming cost V 7 bases and J 6 bases, with 9 bases left between them. This CDR3 is 12 amino acids long. As DNA, the CDR3 is TGTGCCAGCACCGAAGGACCCGGGGAGCTGTTTTTT. Amino acids: CASTEGPGELFF.

This rearrangement joins TRBV28 to TRBJ2-7; no clear D. Trimming removed 7 bases from V and 9 bases from J, with 16 bases in between. The V gene's germline CDR1 is MDHEN and CDR2 SYDVKM. The CDR3 contains 12 residues. CDR3 coding DNA: TGTGCCAGCACTCTTGGTCAGTCTGGGCAGTACTTC. This gives the protein CASTLGQSGQYF.

The rearrangement uses TRBV9 and TRBJ1-1; D not resolved. The CDR3 is 14 residues long. Trimming shortened V by 3 bases and J by 4 bases, and 13 bases separated the two germline ends. Germline V gene data show CDR1 as SGDLS and CDR2 as YYNGEE. CDR3 in DNA: TGTGCCAGCAGCGCAGGCGGGATAAGCACTGAAGCTTTCTTT. The encoded protein is CASSAGGISTEAFF. Supplemented by reference TRBV9 and TRBJ1-1, the full variable domain reads DSGVTQTPKHLITATGQRVTLRCSPRSGDLSVYWYQQSLDQGLQFLIQYYNGEERAKGNILERFSAQQFPDLHSELNLSSLELGDSALYFCASSAGGISTEAFFGQGTRLTVV.

The chain couples TRBV27 to TRBJ2-3; 10 bases agree with TRBD2. Looked up from germline, CDR1 is MNHEY and CDR2 is SMNVEV (reference sequence). V dropped 4 bases and J dropped 0; count of bases not matched to a gene: 7. The CDR3 runs to 17 residues. The CDR3 here is CASSSLGLAYSTDTQYF. CDR3 in DNA: TGTGCCAGCAGTTCTTTGGGACTAGCGTACAGCACAGATACGCAGTATTTT.

The chain employs TRBV27 and TRBJ2-7, with D tentatively TRBD1 (5 bases). V was clipped by 7 bases and J by 4 bases, with 23 bases between them. Per the germline V gene, CDR1 is MNHEY and CDR2 is SMNVEV (reference sequence). This CDR3 comprises 16 residues. This chain's CDR3 is CASTKLTSTGIYEQYF. The DNA for the CDR3 is TGTGCCAGCACCAAGCTGACCTCTACAGGAATTTACGAGCAGTACTTC.

The chain links TRBV19 to TRBJ1-5, with D possibly matching TRBD1 (6 bases). In germline, CDR1 is LNHDA, CDR2 SQIVND (reference sequence). The germline V and J ends were trimmed by 3 bases and 0 bases, with 9 bases remaining between them. This CDR3 contains 15 residues. The CDR3 protein is CASSIRQDSNQPQHF. CDR3 in DNA: TGTGCCAGTAGTATTCGACAGGATAGCAATCAGCCCCAGCATTTT.

In this sample, this clone turned up a few times. The V gene is TRBV13, the J gene TRBJ2-2; D is possibly TRBD1 (6 bases). The CDR3 runs to 15 residues. V was shortened by 3 bases and J by 2 bases, with 10 bases between the two germline ends. CDR1 is PRHDT and CDR2 is FYEKMQ in the germline V gene (reference sequence). CDR3 in amino acids: CASSFRTANTGELFF. Here the CDR3 DNA reads TGTGCCAGCAGCTTCCGGACAGCTAACACCGGGGAGCTGTTTTTT.

V usage is TRBV28 and J usage is TRBJ1-5; tentatively, D is TRBD1 (6 bases). V lost 7 bases to trimming and J lost 4 bases, with 17 bases between them. Germline V gene lookup returns CDR1 MDHEN and CDR2 SYDVKM. The CDR3 loop spans 15 amino acids. The CDR3 region has the DNA TGTGCCAGCACTATCCTCCGGGACACAAATCAGCCCCAGCATTTT. Its protein product is CASTILRDTNQPQHF. Supplemented by reference TRBV28 and TRBJ1-5, the full variable domain reads DVKVTQSSRYLVKRTGEKVFLECVQDMDHENMFWYRQDPGLGLRLIYFSYDVKMKEKGDIPEGYSVSREKKERFSLILESASTNQTSMYLCASTILRDTNQPQHFGDGTRLSIL.

The J gene is TRBJ1-2, the V gene TRBV11-2; 7 nucleotides agree with TRBD1. This CDR3 is 15 amino acids long. Trimming took 5 bases from V and 2 from J; bases not matched to a gene: 8. CDR1 is SGHAT and CDR2 is FQNNGV in the germline V gene. The CDR3 reads CASSIRDSVNYGYTF. DNA for the CDR3: TGTGCCAGCAGCATCCGGGACAGTGTAAACTATGGCTACACCTTC.

The CDR3 reads CASSQGPGVNSPLHF. CDR3 coding DNA: TGCGCCAGCAGCCAAGGGCCTGGGGTAAATTCACCCCTCCACTTT. The V call is TRBV4-1, the J call TRBJ1-6; D is uncertain. The CDR3 has 15 residues. The V end was cut by 1 base, the J end by 7 bases, with 11 bases between. Looked up from germline, CDR1 is MGHRA and CDR2 is YSYEKL.

This chain joins TRBV7-9 and TRBJ2-7, with unresolved D. CDR3 size: 12 residues. V was pared by 5 bases and J by 1 base, with 6 bases between. Germline loops: CDR1 SEHNR, CDR2 FQNEAQ (reference sequence). The CDR3 protein is CASSKGSYEQYF. CDR3 nucleotide sequence: TGTGCCAGCAGCAAAGGATCCTACGAGCAGTACTTC.

V gene TRBV6-5 combines with J gene TRBJ2-5, with D possibly matching TRBD2 (6 bases). There are 13 residues in the CDR3. V was trimmed by 4 bases and J by 5 bases, leaving 11 bases between them. CDR1 and CDR2 (germline): MNHEY, SVGAGI. CDR3 nucleotide sequence: TGTGCCAGCAGTTCCCGGGAGATGGAGACCCAGTACTTC. It encodes CASSSREMETQYF.

J is TRBJ1-1 and V is TRBV19; D might be TRBD1 (5 bases). The CDR3 sequence is 13 residues long. The germline V gene encodes CDR1 LNHDA and CDR2 SQIVND (reference sequence). V was clipped by 5 bases and J by 4 bases, with 11 bases between them. In nucleotides, the CDR3 is TGTGCCAGTAGTCCGGGGGGTTCCACTGAAGCTTTCTTT. As protein: CASSPGGSTEAFF.

The chain carries TRBV5-4 and TRBJ2-2; TRBD2 aligns across 7 bases. The CDR3 runs to 16 residues. V dropped 4 bases and J dropped 6; count of bases not matched to a gene: 12. The germline CDR1 and CDR2 sequences are SGHNT and YYREEE (reference sequence). The CDR3 sequence: CASSPKVAGVPGELFF. Here the CDR3 DNA reads TGTGCCAGCAGCCCCAAGGTGGCGGGAGTACCCGGGGAGCTGTTTTTT.

To note about this clone: The same CDR3 is also encoded by other DNA sequences in this sample. The chain recombines TRBV29-1 with TRBJ2-1; D perhaps matches TRBD2 (5 bases). There are 12 residues in the CDR3. V gave up 4 bases and J gave up 3 bases, with 7 bases separating them. Germline CDR1 SQVTM, CDR2 ANQGSEA. The CDR3 nucleotides read TGCAGCGTTGGTGGGAGCTACAATGAGCAGTTCTTC. Protein product: CSVGGSYNEQFF.

The chain couples TRBV11-2 to TRBJ1-1; tentative D call: TRBD1 (5 bases). This CDR3 is built from 15 residues. From germline, CDR1 is SGHAT and CDR2 FQNNGV. Trimming shortened V by 5 bases and J by 1 base, and 14 bases separated the two germline ends. The CDR3 spells CASSPGTTKNTEAFF. DNA for the CDR3: TGTGCCAGCAGCCCCGGGACGACTAAGAACACTGAAGCTTTCTTT. Supplemented by reference TRBV11-2 and TRBJ1-1, the full variable domain reads EAGVAQSPRYKIIEKRQSVAFWCNPISGHATLYWYQQILGQGPKLLIQFQNNGVVDDSQLPKDRFSAERLKGVDSTLKIQPAKLEDSAVYLCASSPGTTKNTEAFFGQGTRLTVV.

Only one count was recorded for this clone. This chain links TRBV7-9 with TRBJ2-1, with D perhaps matching TRBD1 (8 bases). V was shortened by 10 bases and J by 7 bases, with 20 bases between the two germline ends. The CDR3 is 14 residues long. In germline, CDR1 is SEHNR, CDR2 FQNEAQ (reference sequence). The CDR3 loop is CATDRTGRENEQFF. DNA for the CDR3: TGTGCCACTGATAGGACAGGGAGGGAGAATGAGCAGTTCTTC.

This sequence joins TRBV7-6 and TRBJ2-7, with 10 nucleotides matching TRBD1. The CDR3 sequence is 14 residues long. CDR1 and CDR2 from the germline V gene are SGHVS and FNYEAQ. V gave up 5 bases and J gave up 5 bases; unmatched junction bases: 6. The chain's CDR3 is CASSLDRGLNEQYF. The CDR3 DNA follows: TGTGCCAGCAGCCTCGACAGGGGGCTCAACGAGCAGTACTTC.

This clone was seen a single time. The J gene is TRBJ2-4, the V gene TRBV7-9, with 8 bases fitting TRBD1. CDR1 is SEHNR, CDR2 FQNEAQ, per germline (reference sequence). V lost 5 bases to trimming and J lost 3 bases; unmatched junction nucleotides: 9. This CDR3 comprises 16 residues. The CDR3 loop reads CASSPMGQAVKNIQYF. As DNA, the CDR3 is TGTGCCAGCAGCCCAATGGGACAGGCGGTCAAAAACATTCAGTACTTC.